The 21 T cell receptor beta chains below all came from one sample that was sequenced in a study of T cell repertoires in aging, cancer and after chemotherapy. Peripheral blood genomic DNA, not sorted cells or RNA, was the template. Multiplex touch-down PCR with TRB-A/B primers amplified rearranged V-D-J TRB sequences. MiXCR, applied by TCRdb to the multiplex PCR reads, yields one record per CDR3 protein. The top ten hold 11% of the sample, which has approximately 2,800 distinct CDR3 sequences, about 24% seen once. Sequenced: blood. The origin of the receptors is a human donor with a solid tumor.

The chain uses TRBV6-1 and TRBJ2-2, with 13 bases aligning to TRBD2. Germline V lookup: CDR1 MNHNS, CDR2 SASEGT. This CDR3 contains 18 residues. The V segment lost 5 bases and the J segment 7 bases; nucleotides outside the gene matches: 13. The CDR3: CASSLIAGLAGEVGELFF. DNA of the CDR3: TGTGCCAGCAGTTTAATTGCCGGACTAGCGGGAGAAGTCGGGGAGCTGTTTTTT.

This clonotype ranks as medium-sized. This rearrangement joins TRBV6-1 to TRBJ1-2; D ambiguous. Looked up from germline, CDR1 is MNHNS and CDR2 is SASEGT. The CDR3 sequence is 12 residues long. Trimming took 1 base from V and 8 from J, leaving 8 bases between them. The CDR3 spells CASSEERWGYTF. The CDR3 DNA follows: TGTGCCAGCAGTGAAGAGAGGTGGGGCTACACCTTC.

The V gene is TRBV10-3, the J gene TRBJ1-6, with a possible D match to TRBD1 (6 bases). Germline CDR1 reads ENHRY; CDR2 reads SYGVKD. V was trimmed by 10 bases and J by 7 bases, leaving 20 bases between them. The CDR3 has 15 amino acids. The CDR3 nucleotides read TGTGCCACCAAGGGGGGGGGCGCGTGGAATTCACCCCTCCACTTT. Translation gives CATKGGGAWNSPLHF.

The chain employs TRBV10-3 and TRBJ1-1; possible D gene TRBD1, 5 bases. CDR3 size: 13 residues. Trimming cost V 5 bases and J 1 base, with 8 bases left between them. CDR1 and CDR2 (germline): ENHRY, SYGVKD. The CDR3 loop reads CAISPGQNTEAFF. DNA for the CDR3: TGTGCCATCAGTCCCGGACAGAACACTGAAGCTTTCTTT.

The chain recombines TRBV12-3 or TRBV12-4 with TRBJ1-5; D ambiguous. CDR3 length equals 14 residues. V was trimmed by 6 bases and J by 4 bases, leaving 13 bases between them. The CDR3 nucleotides read TGTGCCAGCAGCGCCGGAACTCTTAATCAGCCCCAGCATTTT. Translation: CASSAGTLNQPQHF.

Comment on this clonotype: This may be a read error: a much more frequent sequence differs by one nucleotide. The chain is built from TRBV5-1 and TRBJ1-4; TRBD1 might be the D (5 bases). CDR3 length equals 15 residues. V lost 4 bases, J lost 8 bases, and 18 bases lay in between. The germline V gene encodes CDR1 SGHRS and CDR2 YFSETQ. In DNA, the CDR3 is TGCGCCAGCAGCGAAACAGGCGGCAGTCCGGAAAAACTGTTTTTT. This encodes CASSETGGSPEKLFF.

This chain links TRBV28 with TRBJ1-2, with TRBD1 matching 11 bases. The junction had 16 bases not matched to a gene; V was cut back by 4 bases and J by 3 bases. CDR1 is MDHEN and CDR2 is SYDVKM in the germline V gene. CDR3 length equals 19 residues. For the CDR3, the DNA is TGTGCCAGCAGTTACCTTGGAGGGGACAGGGGGTCCTTTGACTATGGCTACACCTTC. As protein: CASSYLGGDRGSFDYGYTF.

Sample share makes this clonotype large. The chain is built from TRBV29-1 and TRBJ2-3; D perhaps matches TRBD1 (6 bases). With 2 bases removed from V and 4 bases from J, the gap between germline ends came to 16 bases. There are 15 residues in the CDR3. CDR1 and CDR2 from the germline V gene are SQVTM and ANQGSEA. The CDR3 reads CSVEKGDGWADTQYF. The CDR3 coding sequence is TGCAGCGTTGAAAAGGGGGATGGGTGGGCAGATACGCAGTATTTT.

With regard to this clonotype: Germline and junction disagree at one end, which may indicate a read error. The V call is TRBV4-2, the J call TRBJ2-4; the D gene is possibly TRBD2 (6 bases). Germline V gene sequence: CDR1 LGHNA, CDR2 YNFKEQ. The CDR3 runs to 17 residues. The CDR3 region is CASSQEASSGGENIQYF. The CDR3 DNA follows: TGCGCCAGCAGCCAAGAGGCGAGTTCTGGAGGGGAAAACATTCAGTACTTC.

By share, this clonotype counts as medium-sized. The V call is TRBV27, the J call TRBJ1-1, with 8 bases that match TRBD1. This CDR3 spans 16 amino acids. Germline assignment: CDR1 MNHEY and CDR2 SMNVEV (reference sequence). V trimming: 6 bases; J trimming: 2 bases; junction bases outside the gene matches: 11. CDR3 amino acids: CASRPNAAGGNTEAFF. CDR3 DNA: TGTGCCAGCAGACCCAATGCCGCAGGGGGCAACACTGAAGCTTTCTTT.

This clonotype is deemed medium-sized (0.01 to 0.1%). The DNA of the CDR3 is TGCAGTGCTAGAGTCCTAGCGGGGGGCACAGATACGCAGTATTTT. It encodes CSARVLAGGTDTQYF. V is TRBV20-1 and J is TRBJ2-3, with 10 bases aligning to TRBD2. V gave up 1 base and J gave up 1 base; unmatched junction bases: 2. Germline V gene data show CDR1 as DFQATT and CDR2 as SNEGSKA (reference sequence). CDR3 length equals 15 residues.

This clonotype was picked up a small number of times. The genes are TRBV5-1 and TRBJ2-5; the D gene is possibly TRBD1 (5 bases). The V gene's germline CDR1 is SGHRS and CDR2 YFSETQ. CDR3 length: 13 amino acids. The germline V and J ends were trimmed by 2 bases and 3 bases, with 8 bases remaining between them. CDR3 sequence reads: CASSFDRKETQYF. The CDR3 nucleotides read TGCGCCAGCAGCTTTGACAGAAAAGAGACCCAGTACTTC.

As for this clonotype: A read error may be the cause here, since a much bigger clone is one base away. The chain has TRBV24-1 and TRBJ2-7; no reliable D call. Per germline, CDR1 KGHDR and CDR2 SFDVKD. The CDR3 runs 13 residues. CDR3 nucleotides: TGTGCCACCAGTGTCCCGCCCTCCTACGAGCAGCACTTC. It yields the protein CATSVPPSYEQHF.

By sample fraction, this clonotype is medium-sized. This chain connects TRBV6-2 or TRBV6-3 to TRBJ1-2; D is uncertain. The CDR3 runs to 14 residues. V was cut by 4 bases and J by 0 bases, with 9 bases left in between. Germline V gives CDR1 MNHEY, CDR2 SVGEGT. Here the CDR3 DNA reads TGTGCCAGCAGTTTTTGGGGAACTAACTATGGCTACACCTTC. Protein: CASSFWGTNYGYTF.

About this clonotype: A much larger clone is a single base away; this may be a read error. The genes are TRBV27 and TRBJ1-6; 7 nucleotides line up with TRBD1. The V gene end was trimmed by 5 bases and the J gene end by 5 bases; junction bases not matched to a gene: 18. CDR1 and CDR2 from the germline V gene are MNHEY and SMNVEV (reference sequence). The CDR3 has 19 amino acids. The CDR3 loop is CASSPTGTDKRRDNSPLHF. The DNA for the CDR3 is TGTGCCAGCAGTCCTACCGGGACAGACAAACGAAGGGATAATTCACCCCTCCACTTT.

This clonotype is medium-sized. The CDR3 sequence: CASTRGSGFTEAFF. CDR3 DNA sequence: TGTGCCAGCACACGGGGATCGGGATTCACTGAAGCTTTCTTT. The chain combines TRBV5-6 with TRBJ1-1, with D hard to call. The CDR3 spans 14 residues. V lost 6 bases and J 4 bases, leaving 16 bases between the germline ends. Germline CDR1 reads SGHDT; CDR2 reads YYEEEE.

This clonotype is large in the sample. The V and J genes are TRBV11-1 and TRBJ1-2; no clear D gene. The germline V gene has CDR1 SGHAT and CDR2 FQDESV (reference sequence). This CDR3 has 13 residues. Trimming cost V 3 bases and J 3 bases, with 8 bases left between them. The CDR3 sequence is CASSFPPDYGYTF. The CDR3 DNA sequence: TGTGCCAGCAGCTTCCCCCCGGACTATGGCTACACCTTC.

Within the sample, this clonotype is medium-sized. V usage is TRBV11-2 and J usage is TRBJ2-7; TRBD2 matches at 10 bases. With 8 bases clipped from V and 7 bases from J, the junction kept 5 bases outside the gene matches. Per the germline V gene, CDR1 is SGHAT and CDR2 is FQNNGV. This CDR3 comprises 12 residues. The CDR3 bases are TGTGCCAGCGGAGCGGGAGGGCGGGAGCAGTACTTC. Protein: CASGAGGREQYF.

This clonotype is termed medium-sized (0.01 to 0.1%). V is TRBV7-6 and J is TRBJ2-7; TRBD1 might be the D (6 bases). The CDR3 spans 14 residues. Germline loops: CDR1 SGHVS, CDR2 FNYEAQ. V was shortened by 0 bases and J by 4 bases, with 10 bases between the two germline ends. CDR3 protein: CASSLAAQGYEQYF. As DNA, the CDR3 is TGTGCCAGCAGCTTAGCAGCCCAGGGGTACGAGCAGTACTTC.

The rearrangement links TRBV6-2 or TRBV6-3 to TRBJ1-1; 9 bases are a match to TRBD1. V lost 6 bases and J lost 3; bases outside the gene matches: 11. The CDR3 runs 16 residues. Germline CDR1 reads MNHEY; CDR2 reads SVGEGT. The CDR3 DNA is TGTGCCAGCAGAAAACCCACAGGGGGCGCGGACACTGAAGCTTTCTTT. Translation gives CASRKPTGGADTEAFF.

In this sample, this clonotype is large. V is TRBV19 and J is TRBJ2-2, with TRBD1 identical over 7 bases. V shed 7 bases and J 2 bases; nucleotides not matched to a gene: 7. The CDR3 extends over 15 amino acids. Germline CDR1 is LNHDA and CDR2 is SQIVND (reference sequence). CDR3 sequence reads: CASTEGQLNTGELFF. The DNA for the CDR3 is TGTGCCAGTACCGAGGGACAGCTCAACACCGGGGAGCTGTTTTTT.